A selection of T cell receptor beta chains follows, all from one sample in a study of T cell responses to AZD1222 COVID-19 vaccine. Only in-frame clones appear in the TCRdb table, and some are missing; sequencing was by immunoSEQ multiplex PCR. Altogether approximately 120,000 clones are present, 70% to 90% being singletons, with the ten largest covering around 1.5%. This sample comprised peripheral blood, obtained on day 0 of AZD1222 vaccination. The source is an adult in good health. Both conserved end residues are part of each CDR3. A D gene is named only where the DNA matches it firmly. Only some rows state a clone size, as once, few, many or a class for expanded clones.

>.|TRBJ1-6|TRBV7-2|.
CASRRGGYSPLHF
TGTGCCAGCAGGAGGGGGGGGTACTCACCCCTCCACTTT
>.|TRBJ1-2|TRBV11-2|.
CASSLNGGYGYTF
TGTGCCAGCAGCTTAAACGGGGGATATGGCTACACCTTC
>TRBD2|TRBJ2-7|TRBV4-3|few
CASSQVLAPSAGEQYF
TGCGCCAGCAGCCAAGTCCTGGCCCCCTCAGCGGGGGAGCAGTACTTC
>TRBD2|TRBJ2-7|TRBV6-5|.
CASRRLAGAYEQYF
TGTGCCAGCAGACGACTAGCGGGAGCCTACGAGCAGTACTTC
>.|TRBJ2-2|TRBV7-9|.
CASSLGVNTGELFF
TGTGCCAGCAGCTTAGGAGTGAACACCGGGGAGCTGTTTTTT
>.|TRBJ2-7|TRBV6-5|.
CASTYRGSSYEQYF
TGTGCCAGCACCTATCGAGGGAGCTCCTACGAGCAGTACTTC
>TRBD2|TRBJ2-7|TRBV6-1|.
CASSEKPGLAVLLPYEQYF
TGTGCCAGCAGTGAGAAACCGGGACTAGCTGTTCTCCTCCCCTACGAGCAGTACTTC
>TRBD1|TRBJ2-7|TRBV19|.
CASSPGQGFYEQYF
TGTGCCAGTAGTCCGGGACAGGGGTTCTACGAGCAGTACTTC
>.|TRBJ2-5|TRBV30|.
CAWSGWGVQGETQYF
TGTGCCTGGAGTGGATGGGGGGTTCAGGGGGAGACCCAGTACTTC
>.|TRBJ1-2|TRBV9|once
CASSVGHGQYNGYTF
TGTGCCAGCAGCGTAGGGCATGGACAGTATAATGGCTACACCTTC
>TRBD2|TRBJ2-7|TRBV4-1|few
CASSHGLAGGPYEQYF
TGCGCCAGCAGCCACGGACTAGCGGGAGGGCCGTACGAGCAGTACTTC
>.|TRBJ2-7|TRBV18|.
CASSRTDSSYEQYF
TGTGCCAGCTCACGGACGGACAGCTCCTACGAGCAGTACTTC
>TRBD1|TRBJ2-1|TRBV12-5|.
CASGPGQGDNEQFF
TGTGCTAGTGGTCCTGGACAGGGCGACAATGAGCAGTTCTTC
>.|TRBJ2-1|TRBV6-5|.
CASSVGQQKGNEQFF
TGTGCCAGCAGCGTCGGACAGCAAAAAGGCAATGAGCAGTTCTTC
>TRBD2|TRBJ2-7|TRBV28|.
CASSVDGGNYEQYF
TGTGCCAGCAGTGTAGACGGGGGGAACTACGAGCAGTACTTC
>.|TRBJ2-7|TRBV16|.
CASSPGREQYF
TGTGCCAGCAGCCCGGGAAGGGAGCAGTACTTC
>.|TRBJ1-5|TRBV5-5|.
CASSLVTDSNQPQHF
TGTGCCAGCAGCTTGGTCACGGATAGCAATCAGCCCCAGCATTTT
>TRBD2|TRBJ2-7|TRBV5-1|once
CASSPGTSGSGEQYF
TGCGCCAGCAGCCCCGGGACTAGCGGATCGGGGGAGCAGTACTTC
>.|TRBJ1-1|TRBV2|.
CASRLEGNTEAFF
TGTGCCAGCAGGCTGGAGGGGAACACTGAAGCTTTCTTT
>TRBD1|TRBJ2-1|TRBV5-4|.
CASSLIGQGLEQFF
TGTGCCAGCAGCCTCATTGGACAGGGCCTTGAGCAGTTCTTC
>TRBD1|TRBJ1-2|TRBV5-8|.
CASSLEGANGYTF
TGTGCCAGCAGCTTGGAGGGGGCGAATGGCTACACCTTC
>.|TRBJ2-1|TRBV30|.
CAWSSGLGNEQFF
TGTGCCTGGAGCTCCGGGCTAGGCAATGAGCAGTTCTTC
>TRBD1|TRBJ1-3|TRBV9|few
CASSGMGQFSGNTIYF
TGTGCCAGCAGCGGGATGGGACAGTTCTCTGGAAACACCATATATTTT
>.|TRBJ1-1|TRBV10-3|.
CAVRGGATEAFF
TGTGCCGTCCGGGGGGGCGCGACTGAAGCTTTCTTT
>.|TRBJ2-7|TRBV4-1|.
CASSDGPDRTSYEQYF
TGCGCCAGCAGCGATGGCCCCGACAGAACCTCCTACGAGCAGTACTTC
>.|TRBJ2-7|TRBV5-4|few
CASSFHDEQYF
TGTGCCAGCAGCTTCCACGACGAGCAGTACTTC
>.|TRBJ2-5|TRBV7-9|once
CASRPDKGESWETQYF
TGTGCCAGCAGGCCAGACAAAGGGGAAAGCTGGGAGACCCAGTACTTC
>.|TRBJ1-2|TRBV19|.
CASSISAANYGYTF
TGTGCCAGTAGTATTTCGGCAGCTAACTATGGCTACACCTTC
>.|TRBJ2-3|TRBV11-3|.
CASSFMAARTDTQYF
TGTGCCAGCAGTTTTATGGCGGCCCGCACAGATACGCAGTATTTT
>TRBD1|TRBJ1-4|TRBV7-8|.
CASSLGTGLGTGEKLFF
TGTGCCAGCAGCTTAGGGACGGGTTTAGGGACAGGCGAAAAACTGTTTTTT
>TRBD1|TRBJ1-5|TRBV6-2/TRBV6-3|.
CASSTERQGRQPQHF
TGTGCCAGCAGTACGGAACGACAGGGACGGCAGCCCCAGCATTTT
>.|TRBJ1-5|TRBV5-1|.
CASSLSGTANQPQHF
TGCGCCAGCAGCCTCTCCGGGACGGCCAATCAGCCCCAGCATTTT
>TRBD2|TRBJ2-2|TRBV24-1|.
CATSDFTSGRAGELFF
TGTGCCACCAGTGATTTTACCAGCGGGAGGGCCGGGGAGCTGTTTTTT
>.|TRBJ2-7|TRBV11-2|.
CASSLDVMMEQYF
TGTGCCAGCAGCTTAGATGTGATGATGGAGCAGTACTTC
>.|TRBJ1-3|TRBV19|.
CASSPPDRSRNTIYF
TGTGCCAGTAGTCCCCCGGACAGAAGTCGAAACACCATATATTTT
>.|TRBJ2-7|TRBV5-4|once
CASAAESSYEQYF
TGTGCCAGCGCGGCAGAGAGCTCCTACGAGCAGTACTTC
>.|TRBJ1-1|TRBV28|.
CASSFPTVNTEAFF
TGTGCCAGCAGTTTCCCTACCGTTAACACTGAAGCTTTCTTT
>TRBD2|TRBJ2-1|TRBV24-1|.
CATSALAPWTSGSYNEQFF
TGTGCCACCAGTGCCCTAGCGCCGTGGACTAGCGGGAGTTACAATGAGCAGTTCTTC
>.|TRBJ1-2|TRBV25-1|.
CASSEGGQAFF
TGTGCCAGCAGTGAAGGGGGGCAGGCCTTCTTC
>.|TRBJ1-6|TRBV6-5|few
CASTPGAQGNSPLHF
TGTGCCAGCACTCCCGGGGCGCAGGGTAATTCACCCCTCCACTTT
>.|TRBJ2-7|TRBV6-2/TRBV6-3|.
CASSDYEQYF
TGTGCCAGCAGTGACTACGAGCAGTACTTC
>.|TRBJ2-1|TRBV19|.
CASWGSSYNEQFF
TGTGCCAGTTGGGGAAGCTCCTACAATGAGCAGTTCTTC
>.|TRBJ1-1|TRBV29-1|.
CSVEDNQNTEAFF
TGCAGCGTTGAAGATAACCAGAACACTGAAGCTTTCTTT
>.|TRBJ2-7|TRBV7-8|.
CASSLALGSQPGEQYF
TGTGCCAGCAGCTTAGCTCTCGGGTCCCAACCCGGGGAGCAGTACTTC
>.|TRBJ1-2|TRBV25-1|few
CASSVGTGYTF
TGTGCCAGCAGTGTTGGGACCGGCTACACCTTC
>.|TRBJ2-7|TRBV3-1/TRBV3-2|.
CASSHFFGEGKPVYEQYF
TGTGCCAGCAGCCACTTTTTCGGGGAAGGGAAGCCGGTTTACGAGCAGTACTTC
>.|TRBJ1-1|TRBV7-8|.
CASNSLKDNTEAFF
TGTGCCAGCAACTCTCTTAAGGACAACACTGAAGCTTTCTTT
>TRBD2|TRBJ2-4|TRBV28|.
CASSSPGRGNIQYF
TGTGCCAGCAGTTCGCCCGGGAGGGGGAACATTCAGTACTTC
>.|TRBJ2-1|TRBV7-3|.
CASSRDRDSLWFF
TGTGCCAGCAGCCGGGACCGGGACTCCCTATGGTTCTTC
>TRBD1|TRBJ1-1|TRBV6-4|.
CASSRDRDTEAFF
TGTGCCAGCAGCCGGGACAGGGACACTGAAGCTTTCTTT
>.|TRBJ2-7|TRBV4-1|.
CASRPETGSSSYEQYF
TGCGCCAGCAGACCAGAAACAGGTTCAAGCTCCTACGAGCAGTACTTC
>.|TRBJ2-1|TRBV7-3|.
CASSSPQGYNEQFF
TGTGCCAGCAGCTCACCGCAGGGATACAATGAGCAGTTCTTC
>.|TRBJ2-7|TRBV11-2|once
CASSSHRGRVEQYF
TGTGCCAGCAGCTCCCACAGGGGGAGGGTCGAGCAGTACTTC
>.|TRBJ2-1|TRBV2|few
CASSDQNPYNEQFF
TGTGCCAGCAGTGACCAGAACCCTTACAATGAGCAGTTCTTC
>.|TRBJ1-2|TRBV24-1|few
CATRPNGGALLGYGYTF
TGTGCCACCCGACCGAATGGAGGGGCCCTTCTAGGCTATGGCTACACCTTC
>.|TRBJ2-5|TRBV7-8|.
CASSLAWGEETQYF
TGTGCCAGCAGCCTCGCGTGGGGAGAAGAGACCCAGTACTTC
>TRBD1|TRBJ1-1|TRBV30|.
CAWSVGTGVLEITEAFF
TGTGCCTGGAGTGTAGGGACAGGGGTTCTCGAAATCACTGAAGCTTTCTTT
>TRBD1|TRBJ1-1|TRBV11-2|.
CASSLARGSGTEAFF
TGTGCCAGCAGCTTAGCCAGGGGGTCGGGCACTGAAGCTTTCTTT